This T cell receptor beta chain was captured by sequencing in a study of cytomegalovirus exposure and HLA in healthy donors. The ends were cut back, 3 bases at V and 2 bases at J, with 9 bases in the middle. The germline V gene has CDR1 SGHRS and CDR2 YFSETQ. The CDR3 consists of 13 residues. PCR involved 60 Vbeta and 13 Jbeta primers. The protocol was immunoSEQ multiplex PCR, while the TCRdb copy is restricted to in-frame clones and leaves out a portion. The sample includes 60,000 or so clones, 60% to 80% seen only once; the top ten take under 30%. Worth noting for this clone: What it binds is not known.

Study-wide points: Altogether, 164 TCR beta chains were recorded as cytomegalovirus-associated. It was in a later analysis that TCR association rates were seen to vary by HLA locus, highest for DRB1 and lowest for HLA-C. Among the sequence variants, a highly shared cluster was likely an artifact of sequencing.

This receptor was taken from a woman in her thirties or forties in good health and CMV-seropositive. This sequence joins TRBV5-1 and TRBJ2-7, with D maybe TRBD2 (5 bases). The sample taken for sequencing was PBMCs. The CDR3 sequence: CASSSTGTYEQYF. The CDR3 DNA sequence: TGCGCCAGCAGCTCGACGGGGACCTACGAGCAGTACTTC.